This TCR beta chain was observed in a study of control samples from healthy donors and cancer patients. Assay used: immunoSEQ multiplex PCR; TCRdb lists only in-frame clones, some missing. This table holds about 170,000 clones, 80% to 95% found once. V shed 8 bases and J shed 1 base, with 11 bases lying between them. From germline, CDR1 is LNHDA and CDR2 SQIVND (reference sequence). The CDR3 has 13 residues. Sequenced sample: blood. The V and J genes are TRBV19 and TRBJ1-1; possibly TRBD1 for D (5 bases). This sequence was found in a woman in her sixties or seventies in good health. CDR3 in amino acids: CASVGRRNTEAFF. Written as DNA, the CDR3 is TGTGCCAGTGTGGGACGGAGGAACACTGAAGCTTTCTTT.